This T cell receptor beta chain was obtained from a study of T cells in Graves' hyperthyroidism and ophthalmopathy. Study-level findings and limits: Ophthalmopathy was separated from stable hyperthyroidism by a 13 V-J model. Most expanded thyroid clonotypes above 0.001 also appeared in blood.

What was amplified from RNA transcripts were TCR beta CDR3 regions. HTBI primers were employed in a first-round RT-PCR of the TCR CDR3. TCRdb processed the multiplex PCR reads anew with MiXCR; each CDR3 protein has one entry. Counted here are under 700,000 distinct CDR3 sequences, 46% occurring once; the ten biggest clones make up approximately 8.2%. Concerning this clonotype itself: Its antigen is unidentified. Compared with germline, one end of the junction differs, possibly owing to a read error.

Criteria for exclusion of patients were uncontrolled infection, other autoimmune disease, pregnancy or lactation. The sample comprised peripheral blood or thyroid tissue (not recorded which). The sequence derives from a young woman with Graves' hyperthyroidism.

CDR3 residues: CASSSGTMGNTIYF. The CDR3 nucleotides read TGTGCCAGCAGTTCGGGGACCATGGGAAACACCATATATTTT. The chain recombines TRBV10-3 with TRBJ1-3, with TRBD1 as a possible D gene (5 bases). This CDR3 spans 14 amino acids. Germline V gene data show CDR1 as ENHRY and CDR2 as SYGVKD.